The 20 T cell receptor beta chains given below trace back to one sample, sequenced in a study of identical twins. TCRdb fed the 5' RACE reads into MiXCR, producing one record per CDR3 protein. The sample lists 350,000 or so distinct CDR3 sequences; over 9% were seen once. Another study also made use of these data, one on yellow fever vaccine responses in identical twins.

Sequencing was carried out using CD8+ T cells sorted from blood. The receptors here all came from a woman under 30 in good health.

This clonotype was found a few times. V gene TRBV29-1 combines with J gene TRBJ1-2, with a possible D match to TRBD1 (5 bases). CDR3 length: 15 residues. Germline CDR1 SQVTM, CDR2 ANQGSEA. The V and J ends lost 3 bases and 4 bases respectively, with 18 bases between them. CDR3 DNA sequence: TGCAGCGTTGACGACTTCCGGGACCACCTCTATGGCTACACCTTC. It encodes CSVDDFRDHLYGYTF.

The chain uses TRBV7-9 and TRBJ2-7, with D hard to call. CDR1 is SEHNR and CDR2 is FQNEAQ in the germline V gene (reference sequence). The CDR3 loop spans 13 amino acids. Trimming cost V 5 bases and J 2 bases, with 10 bases left between them. The chain's CDR3 is CASSPSGAYEQYF. The CDR3 nucleotides are TGTGCCAGCAGCCCATCGGGCGCCTACGAGCAGTACTTC.

The chain has TRBV24-1 and TRBJ2-3; D could derive from TRBD1 or TRBD2 (5 bases each). V lost 6 bases and J 6 bases, leaving 21 bases between the germline ends. This CDR3 has 16 amino acids. Germline V gene lookup returns CDR1 KGHDR and CDR2 SFDVKD. The CDR3 sequence is CATSRGRDGPTDTQYF. For the CDR3, the DNA is TGTGCCACCAGTCGAGGCCGGGACGGCCCCACGGATACGCAGTATTTT.

The V gene is TRBV15, the J gene TRBJ2-3, with D possibly called TRBD1 or TRBD2 (6 bases each). V lost 0 bases and J 6 bases, leaving 16 bases between the germline ends. The germline CDR1 and CDR2 sequences are LNHNV and YYDKDF (reference sequence). CDR3 length equals 16 residues. The CDR3 sequence is CATSREVTGADDTQYF. CDR3 nucleotides: TGTGCCACCAGCAGAGAGGTTACGGGGGCTGATGATACGCAGTATTTT. Complete variable domain (other parts from reference TRBV15 and TRBJ2-3): DAMVIQNPRYQVTQFGKPVTLSCSQTLNHNVMYWYQQKSSQAPKLLFHYYDKDFNNEADTPDNFQSRRPNTSFCFLDIRSPGLGDTAMYLCATSREVTGADDTQYFGPGTRLTVL.

The chain couples TRBV12-3 or TRBV12-4 to TRBJ2-2; D may be TRBD2 (5 bases). Trimming removed 5 bases at V and 2 bases at J, with 12 bases between. CDR3 size: 15 residues. CDR3 sequence (DNA): TGTGCCAGCAGTCGTGACTACTCCAACACCGGGGAGCTGTTTTTT. Amino acid sequence: CASSRDYSNTGELFF.

At least ten counts were recorded for this clonotype. This rearrangement joins TRBV5-5 to TRBJ2-3; D call uncertain. CDR3 length equals 12 residues. The germline V and J ends were trimmed by 4 bases and 2 bases, with 5 bases remaining between them. Germline CDR1 is SGHKS and CDR2 is YYEKEE (reference sequence). The CDR3 DNA reads as TGTGCCAGCAGCCACTACACAGATACGCAGTATTTT. Encoded protein: CASSHYTDTQYF.

In this sample, this clonotype turned up a few times. The chain recombines TRBV4-1 with TRBJ2-7; TRBD2 is a possible D gene (6 bases). The CDR3 has 17 residues. Germline values: CDR1 MGHRA, CDR2 YSYEKL. V lost 4 bases to trimming and J lost 6 bases, with 25 bases between them. Here the CDR3 reads CASSPYAGQWARSEQYF. The CDR3, as DNA: TGCGCCAGCAGCCCTTACGCGGGGCAGTGGGCCAGGTCCGAGCAGTACTTC.

This clonotype was seen repeatedly, ten times or more. The chain is built from TRBV27 and TRBJ2-7; TRBD1 matches 8 bases. The CDR3 extends over 14 amino acids. V trimming: 1 base; J trimming: 7 bases; junction bases outside the gene matches: 6. Germline loops: CDR1 MNHEY, CDR2 SMNVEV (reference sequence). CDR3 region: CASSLYGTGLEQYF. In nucleotides, the CDR3 is TGTGCCAGCAGTTTATATGGGACAGGCCTGGAGCAGTACTTC.

The genes are TRBV27 and TRBJ2-1, with 9 bases that match TRBD1. There are 15 residues in the CDR3. V was clipped by 5 bases and J by 5 bases; unmatched bases: 7. The V gene's germline CDR1 is MNHEY and CDR2 SMNVEV (reference sequence). CDR3 DNA sequence: TGTGCCAGCAGTCTCAACCGGGACAGGGACAATGAGCAGTTCTTC. This translates into CASSLNRDRDNEQFF.

The V and J genes are TRBV20-1 and TRBJ2-1, with 11 bases that match TRBD1. This CDR3 region has 14 residues. V lost 3 bases to trimming and J lost 7 bases; unmatched junction nucleotides: 5. CDR1 and CDR2 from the germline V gene are DFQATT and SNEGSKA (reference sequence). CDR3 in amino acids: CSASRTGGYNEQFF. The CDR3 bases are TGCAGTGCTAGCCGGACAGGGGGCTATAATGAGCAGTTCTTC.

This clonotype showed up just a few times. The V call is TRBV24-1, the J call TRBJ2-1, with 12 bases lining up with TRBD1. Germline values: CDR1 KGHDR, CDR2 SFDVKD. Losses at the gene ends were 7 bases for V and 9 bases for J; bases not matched to a gene: 6. The CDR3 runs to 14 residues. The chain's CDR3 is CATRGGDRGLEQFF. DNA of the CDR3: TGTGCCACCAGGGGGGGGGACAGGGGGCTTGAGCAGTTCTTC.

Many counts were recorded for this clonotype. This chain connects TRBV14 to TRBJ2-1, with TRBD1 matching over 9 bases. In germline, CDR1 is SGHDN, CDR2 FVKESK. The CDR3 is 15 amino acids. The V segment lost 5 bases and the J segment 3 bases; nucleotides outside the gene matches: 5. CDR3 coding DNA: TGTGCCAGCAGCAACAGGGGGCGAAACTACAATGAGCAGTTCTTC. This sequence encodes CASSNRGRNYNEQFF.

The rearrangement joins TRBV9 to TRBJ2-1; D may match TRBD1 or TRBD2 (6 bases each). The germline gives CDR1 SGDLS, CDR2 YYNGEE. V was trimmed by 5 bases and J by 7 bases, leaving 22 bases between them. The CDR3 spans 16 residues. For the CDR3, the DNA is TGTGCCAGCAGTCTCCCCCGGTGGGGGGCTGGAAATGAGCAGTTCTTC. Translated: CASSLPRWGAGNEQFF. Combining the CDR3 with reference TRBV9 and TRBJ2-1 gives the whole variable domain DSGVTQTPKHLITATGQRVTLRCSPRSGDLSVYWYQQSLDQGLQFLIQYYNGEERAKGNILERFSAQQFPDLHSELNLSSLELGDSALYFCASSLPRWGAGNEQFFGPGTRLTVL.

The V call is TRBV5-1, the J call TRBJ2-1; D not resolved. CDR1 and CDR2 from the germline V gene are SGHRS and YFSETQ. The CDR3 contains 14 residues. V was shortened by 2 bases and J by 6 bases, with 12 bases between the two germline ends. CDR3 loop: CASSFEDPSNEQFF. CDR3 nucleotides: TGCGCCAGCAGCTTTGAGGACCCTTCCAATGAGCAGTTCTTC.

This chain's CDR3 is CASSFEYYTGELFF. The CDR3 region has the DNA TGCGCCAGCAGCTTCGAGTACTACACCGGGGAGCTGTTTTTT. V gene TRBV5-1 combines with J gene TRBJ2-2; D call uncertain. V lost 2 bases and J 3 bases, leaving 8 bases between the germline ends. CDR1 is SGHRS, CDR2 YFSETQ, per germline. The CDR3 consists of 14 residues.

The V gene is TRBV14, the J gene TRBJ2-5; 9 bases fit TRBD2. The ends lost 2 bases at V and 5 bases at J; junction bases unmatched: 3. Germline V gene sequence: CDR1 SGHDN, CDR2 FVKESK. This CDR3 spans 14 amino acids. CDR3 in amino acids: CASSQIAGVETQYF. In nucleotides, the CDR3 is TGTGCCAGCAGCCAAATAGCGGGAGTTGAGACCCAGTACTTC.

This clonotype has just a few counts. V gene TRBV28 combines with J gene TRBJ2-7, with TRBD1 matching over 9 bases. Germline CDR1 and CDR2: MDHEN and SYDVKM. V was pared by 8 bases and J by 5 bases, with 13 bases of the junction left unmatched. This CDR3 region has 15 residues. The CDR3 loop reads CASSDRDRASDEQYF. In DNA, the CDR3 is TGTGCCAGCTCGGACCGGGACAGGGCTTCTGACGAGCAGTACTTC.

The chain has TRBV11-2 and TRBJ2-7; unclear D gene. V was pared by 6 bases and J by 7 bases, with 16 bases between. This CDR3 has 13 amino acids. Germline CDR1 and CDR2: SGHAT and FQNNGV. CDR3 nucleotide sequence: TGTGCCAGCAGTCCCCGCCCGGGTCAGGAGCAGTACTTC. Amino acids: CASSPRPGQEQYF.

This rearrangement joins TRBV6-1 to TRBJ1-1; 10 bases are shared with TRBD1. This CDR3 comprises 14 residues. Trimming took 8 bases from V and 1 from J; bases not matched to a gene: 4. CDR1 and CDR2 from the germline V gene are MNHNS and SASEGT. The CDR3 DNA reads TGTGCCAGCGGGGGACAGGGGAGGAACACTGAAGCTTTCTTT. It yields the protein CASGGQGRNTEAFF.

This clonotype came up many times. The chain recombines TRBV29-1 with TRBJ2-1; possibly TRBD1 for D (6 bases). This CDR3 is built from 14 residues. Deletions cut 3 bases from V and 4 bases from J, with 13 bases between. Germline lookup yields CDR1 SQVTM and CDR2 ANQGSEA. CDR3 amino acids: CSVEDRDRYNEQFF. CDR3 in DNA: TGCAGCGTTGAGGACAGAGACAGATACAATGAGCAGTTCTTC.